This note documents a single T cell receptor (beta chain) sequence. The data derive from a study of shared clonotypes between healthy human individuals. The assay ran at deep level. The data were produced by immunoSEQ multiplex PCR, yet TCRdb's version contains in-frame clones alone and is incomplete. The sample shows roughly 2,300,000 clones, 85% to 95% of them seen only once. The CDR3 extends over 12 amino acids. V was cut by 1 base and J by 10 bases, with 10 bases left in between. The germline V gene has CDR1 SNHLY and CDR2 FYNNEI. This receptor was taken from a man aged 18 to 30 in good health. Some clones in this sample may be carry-over from other donors' samples. The V and J genes are TRBV2 and TRBJ1-1; a weak D match, TRBD1 (6 bases). Sequencing input: naive CD4+ T cells from PBMCs. Documented subset: CD45RA+ positively selected. This CDR3 reads CASSEDRAAAFF. In DNA form, the CDR3 reads TGTGCCAGCAGTGAAGACAGGGCGGCAGCTTTCTTT.